Included here is one T cell receptor (beta chain) sequence, with context. Its target is not known. The PCR contained 60 Vbeta and 13 Jbeta primers. Authors' processing steps: Roughly 10 million shared chains were among around 78 million unique TCR beta chains counted in a later analysis. This table comes from immunoSEQ multiplex PCR, and its TCRdb copy is limited to in-frame clones, with some not included. V and J calls and clone size are given by that table; D and trimming were obtained from the DNA. The data show around 200,000 clones, 77% seen once. Germline loops: CDR1 LNHDA, CDR2 SQIVND (reference sequence). CDR3 length: 14 residues. V dropped 6 bases and J dropped 4 bases, with 13 bases sitting between them. This record comes from a study of cytomegalovirus exposure and HLA in healthy donors. Broader study findings: Later genetic work tied a missense DCLRE1C variant to beta-chain V and J trimming. A later analysis reportedly found that, within productive TCRs, an Asian-associated ancestry cluster had fewer N-insertions than the mean observed across the roughly 630 donors.

Healthy bone marrow donors made up the donors. The sample taken for sequencing was PBMCs. The sequence derives from a woman aged 55-69 years in good health and CMV-seropositive. The chain couples TRBV19 to TRBJ1-5; perhaps TRBD1 as D (6 bases). The CDR3 reads CASSPGHGNQPQHF. The DNA of the CDR3 is TGTGCCAGTAGCCCGGGACACGGTAATCAGCCCCAGCATTTT.